Listed below are T cell receptor beta chains from one sample, sequenced in a study of tumor-infiltrating lymphocytes in primary liver carcinoma. TCRdb reanalysed the multiplex PCR reads using MiXCR and keeps one entry per CDR3 protein. Of more than 85,000 distinct CDR3 sequences detected, approximately 78% appear once; the ten largest clones hold approximately 20%. The sequenced sample was liver tumor tissue from sampling region 3. All receptors come from a man in his forties or fifties with primary liver carcinoma and hepatitis B virus infection. CDR3s leave out the opening cysteine and the closing phenylalanine or tryptophan.

TRBV12-3/TRBV12-4,TRBJ2-7,ASCYTRSYEQY
TRBV12-3/TRBV12-4,TRBJ1-2,ASSVVGPHGYT
TRBV19,TRBJ2-3,ANSIGRGPQY
TRBV7-2,TRBJ2-6,ASTLNPGANVLT
TRBV29-1,TRBJ1-2,SVRGLNYGYT
TRBV5-4,TRBJ2-3,ASILEGSRVTETQY
TRBV6-5,TRBJ2-1,ASGQGREQL
TRBV4-1,TRBJ2-1,ASSQVGLAGSTDYNEQF
TRBV12-3/TRBV12-4,TRBJ2-5,ASSLGGGRDTLY
TRBV4-3,TRBJ1-6,ASSQVETVDNSPLH
TRBV6-2/TRBV6-3,TRBJ2-1,ASSYHNDQF
TRBV6-5,TRBJ2-7,ASSNVGVGLEQY
TRBV4-3,TRBJ1-2,ASSFQGVGYGYT
TRBV6-2/TRBV6-3,TRBJ1-2,VSSTASSYT
TRBV14,TRBJ2-7,ASSPQGATGMYDQY
TRBV7-3,TRBJ1-5,ASTSPGQRLYSNQPQH
TRBV29-1,TRBJ2-5,SVEAERGRAETQN
TRBV29-1,TRBJ1-5,SVAITGDSKQLQH
TRBV24-1,TRBJ2-4,ATSDSTGGVNIKY
TRBV4-1,TRBJ2-5,ASSQAFQGHRGETLY
TRBV4-1,TRBJ2-3,ASSQDRTSGSTGTQY
TRBV7-9,TRBJ2-3,ASSSWTSGSPGTQY
TRBV29-1,TRBJ2-7,SAMTSGTGTPYEHY
TRBV5-1,TRBJ1-1,ASTGLAGSNTEAF
TRBV20-1,TRBJ2-3,SARLPGLAGDTQY
TRBV5-6,TRBJ2-2,ASSLWGLLRTTGELF
TRBV7-9,TRBJ1-6,SSSLIKTNSPLH
TRBV6-1,TRBJ2-1,VSNESSGSYNERL
TRBV5-4,TRBJ2-7,SGSPRLCEQY
TRBV11-1,TRBJ2-3,AGSSGGSSLGARTDMQY
TRBV6-2/TRBV6-3,TRBJ2-7,ACSYEVPYEYY
TRBV29-1,TRBJ2-5,SVATSGGQETQY
TRBV4-2,TRBJ2-1,ANSQDWGARVGNEQF
TRBV6-1,TRBJ2-3,PNSEFPGHTNQASTDTQY
TRBV6-1,TRBJ1-5,VSISVLGGTQH
TRBV5-5,TRBJ1-4,VSSTDGTEDEHLF
TRBV11-2,TRBJ2-4,ASSSDTSGIANNIQC
TRBV12-3/TRBV12-4,TRBJ2-7,ASNPPGGPYEQY
TRBV6-2/TRBV6-3,TRBJ1-5,ASSYRPSTQPQH
TRBV29-1,TRBJ2-7,SSMISGTGTAYEQY